The T cell receptor beta chain described here comes from a study of beta chain features in type 1 diabetes. Sequencing targeted expressed TCRB transcripts, as all isolated RNA had been reverse transcribed. About 3.57 million reads, on average, came from each naive, central memory and regulatory T cell sample. Assay used: immunoSEQ multiplex PCR; TCRdb lists only in-frame clones, some missing. The table records about 170,000 clones, under 9.5% of them present only once. V shed 5 bases and J shed 5 bases, with 4 bases lying between them. From germline, CDR1 is SGDLS and CDR2 YYNGEE. The CDR3 contains 11 residues. Study observations and caveats: All four CD4+ subsets of Type 1 diabetes patients contained TCRB CDR3s that were moderately but significantly shorter.

This clone was observed a few times. The antigen remains unidentified. Every donor provided one heparinised blood draw, which averaged about 110 mL. The TCR sequence derives from a man younger than 30 with type 1 diabetes. The chain carries TRBV9 and TRBJ2-2; D remains ambiguous. The specimen was central memory CD4+ T cells from blood. DNA for the CDR3: TGTGCCAGCAGGGCAACCGGGGAGCTGTTTTTT. It encodes CASRATGELFF.